This TCR beta chain was observed in a study of tumor-infiltrating lymphocytes in primary liver carcinoma. Overall study context: Per sample, productive TCRbeta reads numbered roughly 3.5 to 7.13 million, similar across tissue types.

Notes on the study in general: The difference in top-250-clone fraction between tumors and blood was significant, favoring tumors (p = 0.039).

On this clonotype: Its antigen remains unknown. The junction departs from the called germline gene at one end, perhaps through a read error.

Germline DNA was also extracted, while the blood RNA originated from unsorted whole blood. Total RNA amounting to approximately 460 ng was the source from which TCR beta cDNA was made with a constant-region primer. Three nested multiplex PCR rounds, a slightly modified ARM-PCR method, built the TCR beta libraries. In the first two PCR rounds, TRBV1-TRBV30 forward primers were paired with a C-beta reverse primer, and each round lasted around 10 cycles. TCRdb re-derived calls from the multiplex PCR reads in MiXCR, one entry per CDR3 protein. The sample comprises more than 150,000 distinct CDR3 sequences, less than 65% of which are singletons, and approximately 67% rests with the top ten. CDR1 and CDR2 (germline): SQVTM, ANQGSEA. There are 14 residues in the CDR3.

The material sequenced was peripheral blood. V usage is TRBV29-1 and J usage is TRBJ1-4; a weak D match, TRBD1 (6 bases). This sequence originates from a man aged 35-49 years with primary liver carcinoma and hepatitis B virus infection. This CDR3 reads CSVVLGATNEKQFF. In DNA form, the CDR3 reads TGCAGCGTTGTGCTGGGGGCAACTAATGAAAAACAGTTTTTT. The variable domain in full, completed from reference TRBV29-1 and TRBJ1-4, reads SAVISQKPSRDICQRGTSLTIQCQVDSQVTMMFWYRQQPGQSLTLIATANQGSEATYESGFVIDKFPISRPNLTFSTLTVSNMSPEDSSIYLCSVVLGATNEKQFFGSGTQLSVL.